This T cell receptor (beta chain) is from a study of T-cell memory formation after mild COVID-19. Each CDR3 protein is one row after TCRdb ran MiXCR on the 5' RACE reads. The table lists approximately 300,000 distinct CDR3 sequences, 15% to 20% of them singletons. V lost 5 bases to trimming and J lost 2 bases, with 13 bases between them. CDR3 size: 14 residues. Germline CDR1 is DFQATT and CDR2 is SNEGSKA (reference sequence). The source of this sequence is a man in his late teens or twenties who had mild COVID-19 (a few samples of this study predate the infection). Cell type and time point are not known. The sample comprised PBMCs or a T cell subset sorted from them (not recorded which). V is TRBV20-1 and J is TRBJ2-1; TRBD2 might be the D (6 bases). The CDR3 loop reads CSAPRSGAYNEQFF. The DNA for the CDR3 is TGCAGTGCTCCCCGGTCGGGGGCCTACAATGAGCAGTTCTTC.